This TCR beta chain was recovered during a study of monozygotic twins with inflammatory bowel disease. Study observations and caveats: Inverse Simpson values showed less TCRbeta diversity in IBD patients than in their healthy co-twins. No separation of different T cell subtypes was possible.

One blood sample of 2 to 2.5 ml was taken from each donor. Germline CDR1 and CDR2: MNHEY and SVGEGT. The CDR3 has 13 residues. For this clonotype: Antigen: not known.

From the 5' RACE reads, TCRdb lists one entry per CDR3 protein and no DNA. The repertoire shows about 300,000 distinct CDR3 sequences; the top ten hold less than 6.5%. The gene calls are TRBV6-2 or TRBV6-3 and TRBJ2-2. This TCR came from a human donor with ulcerative colitis or Crohn's disease, or a healthy co-twin of an affected twin (not recorded which). The sample taken for sequencing was blood. CDR3 residues: CASSGPNTGELFF.